This T cell receptor (beta chain) comes out of a study of regulatory T cells in long-lasting Graves disease. CDR3 regions were amplified by Arm-PCR using iRepertoire HTBI primers to build TCR beta libraries. TCRdb itself ran the multiplex PCR reads through MiXCR, one entry per CDR3 protein. The top ten hold about 19% of the sample, which has 350,000 to 450,000 distinct CDR3 sequences, about 10% seen once. Concerning this clonotype: Its antigen is not identified.

Study-wide results and limits: Sample size was small, which may have lowered accuracy. Patients whose Graves' disease persisted exhibited lower TCR diversity than those newly diagnosed. Thyroid tissue went unstudied; only peripheral blood was examined.

V lost 0 bases and J 4 bases, leaving 10 bases between the germline ends. This CDR3 is built from 14 residues. The germline V gene has CDR1 DFQATT and CDR2 SNEGSKA (reference sequence). Time point in this sample: newly diagnosed GD, antithyroid drugs for less than 3 months. PBMCs were the source of the RNA used for TCR sequencing. This sample also belongs to another study, concerning T cells in Graves' hyperthyroidism and ophthalmopathy. That source notes: With the HTBI primer set, the TCR CDR3 went through a first round of RT-PCR.

The clonotype originates from a woman aged 18-30 years with Graves disease. The sequenced sample was peripheral blood mononuclear cells (PBMCs), obtained at new diagnosis, from a patient treated with antithyroid drugs. The chain joins TRBV20-1 to TRBJ2-1; D might be TRBD1 (6 bases). CDR3 sequence reads: CSAREVGAYNEQFF. DNA for the CDR3: TGCAGTGCTAGAGAGGTGGGGGCATACAATGAGCAGTTCTTC.